The entry that follows covers one T cell receptor (beta chain) sequence. Its target antigen remains unknown. Qualities for individual bases were not recorded, and no much larger clone is one base off. The data were taken from a study of technical replicates of blood from several donors (dated by TCRdb to the late 2010s). The germline V gene (reference sequence) provides CDR1 MNHNY and CDR2 SVGAGI. From the cysteine through the phenylalanine, the CDR3 covers 14 amino acids. Here the CDR3 DNA is all that survives: 42 bases in frame from base 1. V lost 0 bases and J lost 7 bases; the stretch between them is 10 bases long. Library construction relied on the immunoSEQ multiplex PCR assay. Imported from immuneACCESS, the table was reduced by TCRdb to in-frame sequences with V and J called. These copies leave out some clones; in studies compared against another copy, an unresolved V gene accounts for under half, and the cause of the remainder is not known. Recorded for this sample are some 70,000 clones; 95% to 97% of them occurred a single time. Clones ranked in the top ten supply approximately 0.28% of the sample.

The chain is encoded by TRBV6-6 joined to TRBJ1-5, with the identity of the D gene unclear. The receptor was isolated from a human donor in good health. Sequencing was carried out using T cells isolated from PBMCs. The CDR3 reads as follows: CASSYSAGNQPQHF. The DNA sequence is as follows: TGTGCCAGCAGTTACTCGGCGGGGAACCAGCCCCAGCATTTT.